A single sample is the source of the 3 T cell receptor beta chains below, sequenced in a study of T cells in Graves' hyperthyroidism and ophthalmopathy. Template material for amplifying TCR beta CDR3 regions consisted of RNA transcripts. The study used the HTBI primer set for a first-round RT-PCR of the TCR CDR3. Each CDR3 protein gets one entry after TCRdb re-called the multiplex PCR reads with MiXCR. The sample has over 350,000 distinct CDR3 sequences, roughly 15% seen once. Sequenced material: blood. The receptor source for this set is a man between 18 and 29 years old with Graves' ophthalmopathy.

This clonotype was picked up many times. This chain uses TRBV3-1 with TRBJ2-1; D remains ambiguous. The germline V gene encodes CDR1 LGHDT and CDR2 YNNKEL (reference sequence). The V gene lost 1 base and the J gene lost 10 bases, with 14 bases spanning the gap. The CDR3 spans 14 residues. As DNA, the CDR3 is TGTGCCAGCAGCCAAGTGAGTACGGCTTCCGAGCAGTTCTTC. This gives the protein CASSQVSTASEQFF.

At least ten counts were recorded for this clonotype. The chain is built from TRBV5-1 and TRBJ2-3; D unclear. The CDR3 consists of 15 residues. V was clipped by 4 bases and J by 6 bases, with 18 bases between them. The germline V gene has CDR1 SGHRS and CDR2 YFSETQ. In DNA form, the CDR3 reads TGCGCCAGCAGCACTTTACCCAGACTCACGGATACGCAGTATTTT. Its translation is CASSTLPRLTDTQYF.

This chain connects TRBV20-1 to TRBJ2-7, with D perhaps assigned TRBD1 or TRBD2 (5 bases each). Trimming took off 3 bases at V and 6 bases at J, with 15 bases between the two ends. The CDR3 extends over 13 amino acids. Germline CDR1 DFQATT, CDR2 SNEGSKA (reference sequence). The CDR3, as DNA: TGCAGTGCTAGGGGGACGTTCGGGTCCGAGCAGTACTTC. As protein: CSARGTFGSEQYF.